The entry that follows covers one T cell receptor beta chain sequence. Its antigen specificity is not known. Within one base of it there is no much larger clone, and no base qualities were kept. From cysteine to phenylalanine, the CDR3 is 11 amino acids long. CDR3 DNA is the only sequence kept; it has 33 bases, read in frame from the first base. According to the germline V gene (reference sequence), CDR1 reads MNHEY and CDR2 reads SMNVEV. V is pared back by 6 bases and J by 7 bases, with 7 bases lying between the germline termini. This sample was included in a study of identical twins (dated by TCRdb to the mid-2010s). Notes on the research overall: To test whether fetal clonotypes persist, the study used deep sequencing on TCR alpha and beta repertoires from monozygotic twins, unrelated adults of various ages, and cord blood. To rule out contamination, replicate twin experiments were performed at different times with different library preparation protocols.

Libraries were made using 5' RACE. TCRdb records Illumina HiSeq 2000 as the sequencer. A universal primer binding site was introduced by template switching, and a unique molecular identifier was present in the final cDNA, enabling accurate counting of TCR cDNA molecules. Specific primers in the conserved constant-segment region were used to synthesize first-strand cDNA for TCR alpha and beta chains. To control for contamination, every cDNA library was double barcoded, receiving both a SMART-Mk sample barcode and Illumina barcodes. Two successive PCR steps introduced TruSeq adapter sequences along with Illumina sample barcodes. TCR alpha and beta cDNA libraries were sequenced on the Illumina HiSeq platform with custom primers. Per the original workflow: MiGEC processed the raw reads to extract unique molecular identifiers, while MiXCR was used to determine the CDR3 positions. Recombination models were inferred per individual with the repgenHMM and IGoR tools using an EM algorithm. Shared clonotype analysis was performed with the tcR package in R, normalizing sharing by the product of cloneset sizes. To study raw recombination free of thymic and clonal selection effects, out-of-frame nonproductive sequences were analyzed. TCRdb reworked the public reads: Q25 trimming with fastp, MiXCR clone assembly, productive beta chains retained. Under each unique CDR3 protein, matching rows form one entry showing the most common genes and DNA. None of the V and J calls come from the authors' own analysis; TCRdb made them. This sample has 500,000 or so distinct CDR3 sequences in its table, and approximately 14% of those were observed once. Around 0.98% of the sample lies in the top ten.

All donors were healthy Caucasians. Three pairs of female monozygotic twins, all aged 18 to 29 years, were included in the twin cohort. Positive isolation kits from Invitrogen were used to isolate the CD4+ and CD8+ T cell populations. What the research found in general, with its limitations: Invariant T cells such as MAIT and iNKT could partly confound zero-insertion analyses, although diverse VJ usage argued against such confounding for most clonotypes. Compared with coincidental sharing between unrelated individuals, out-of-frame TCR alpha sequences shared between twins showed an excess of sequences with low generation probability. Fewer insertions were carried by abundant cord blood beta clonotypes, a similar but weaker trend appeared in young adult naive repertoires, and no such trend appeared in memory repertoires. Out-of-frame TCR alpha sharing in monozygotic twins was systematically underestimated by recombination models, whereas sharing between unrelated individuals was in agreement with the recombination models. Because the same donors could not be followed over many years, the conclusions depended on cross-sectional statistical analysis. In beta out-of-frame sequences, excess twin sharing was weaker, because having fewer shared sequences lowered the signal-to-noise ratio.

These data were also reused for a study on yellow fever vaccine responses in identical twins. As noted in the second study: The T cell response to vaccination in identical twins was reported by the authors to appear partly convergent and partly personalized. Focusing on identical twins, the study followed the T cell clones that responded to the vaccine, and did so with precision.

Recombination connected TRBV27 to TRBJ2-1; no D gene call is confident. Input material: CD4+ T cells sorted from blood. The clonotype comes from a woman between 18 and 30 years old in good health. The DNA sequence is TGTGCCAGCAGGGATACTAATGAGCAGTTCTTC. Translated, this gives CASRDTNEQFF.